Listed here are 27 T cell receptor beta chains from one sample, sequenced in a study of T cell repertoires in cytomegalovirus infection. TCRdb reprocessed the reads with MiXCR, giving one entry per CDR3 protein. The sample carries 550,000 to 700,000 distinct CDR3 sequences, over 35% recorded once. Antigens of these TCRs are unknown. The input for sequencing was cultured PBMCs, taken from culture after CMV antigen stimulation. All receptors come from a human donor in good health (CMV status not recorded). Some clones in this sample may be carry-over from other donors' samples.

J is TRBJ2-5 and V is TRBV20-1, with 9 bases matching TRBD1. This CDR3 is 14 amino acids long. V trimming: 5 bases; J trimming: 2 bases; junction bases outside the gene matches: 6. Germline V CDR1 and CDR2: DFQATT, SNEGSKA (reference sequence). CDR3 sequence: CSAGGQGWQETQYF. CDR3 DNA sequence: TGCAGTGCTGGGGGACAGGGTTGGCAAGAGACCCAGTACTTC.

The chain uses TRBV19 and TRBJ2-5; D uncertain. Per the germline V gene, CDR1 is LNHDA and CDR2 is SQIVND (reference sequence). The V and J ends lost 1 base and 2 bases respectively, with 11 bases between them. The CDR3 totals 15 residues. The CDR3 nucleotides read TGTGCCAGTAGTATAGTGGCGGAGCCGCAAGAGACCCAGTACTTC. Protein: CASSIVAEPQETQYF.

This chain links TRBV11-2 with TRBJ2-7; tentatively, D is TRBD2 (7 bases). There are 13 residues in the CDR3. Germline V CDR1 and CDR2: SGHAT, FQNNGV. V was trimmed by 3 bases and J by 6 bases, leaving 12 bases between them. Here the CDR3 DNA reads TGTGCCAGCAGCTTTAACAGGGAGGGCGAGCAGTACTTC. Translation: CASSFNREGEQYF.

This clonotype was detected only a few times. V is TRBV6-8 and J is TRBJ2-2; D gene uncertain. CDR3 length: 14 residues. The ends were cut back, 7 bases at V and 3 bases at J, with 12 bases in the middle. In germline, CDR1 is MNHGY, CDR2 SAAAGT. In nucleotides, the CDR3 is TGTGCCAGCATCTCCTTCGGACACACCGGGGAGCTGTTTTTT. Protein product: CASISFGHTGELFF.

The chain couples TRBV5-1 to TRBJ2-5; TRBD2 matches 7 bases. Germline-derived CDR1 and CDR2 are SGHRS and YFSETQ. CDR3 length: 14 amino acids. The trim removed 0 bases at V and 5 bases at J, leaving 4 bases unmatched. CDR3 in amino acids: CASSLVQGGETQYF. In DNA, the CDR3 is TGCGCCAGCAGCTTGGTGCAGGGAGGGGAGACCCAGTACTTC. Full variable domain (remainder filled in from reference TRBV5-1 and TRBJ2-5): KAGVTQTPRYLIKTRGQQVTLSCSPISGHRSVSWYQQTPGQGLQFLFEYFSETQRNKGNFPGRFSGRQFSNSRSEMNVSTLELGDSALYLCASSLVQGGETQYFGPGTRLLVL.

V and J are TRBV20-1 and TRBJ2-2; D is undetermined. The CDR3 is 14 amino acids. CDR1 and CDR2 (germline): DFQATT, SNEGSKA (reference sequence). With 0 bases removed from V and 4 bases from J, the gap between germline ends came to 9 bases. In DNA, the CDR3 is TGCAGTGCTAGAGATTGGGCGTCCACCGGGGAGCTGTTTTTT. Translated, it gives CSARDWASTGELFF.

The gene calls are TRBV7-9 and TRBJ2-2; D may be TRBD2 (5 bases). The V gene's germline CDR1 is SEHNR and CDR2 FQNEAQ (reference sequence). V lost 9 bases to trimming and J lost 8 bases, with 13 bases between them. CDR3 length equals 12 residues. The CDR3 bases are TGTGCCAGACGGACTCTGCTGGGGGAGCTGTTTTTT. Translated, it gives CARRTLLGELFF. Full variable domain (missing parts from reference TRBV7-9 and TRBJ2-2): DTGVSQNPRHKITKRGQNVTFRCDPISEHNRLYWYRQTLGQGPEFLTYFQNEAQLEKSRLLSDRFSAERPKGSFSTLEIQRTEQGDSAMYLCARRTLLGELFFGEGSRLTVL.

Only a few counts were recorded for this clonotype. The chain joins TRBV12-3 or TRBV12-4 to TRBJ2-5, with D perhaps matching TRBD2 (6 bases). V was trimmed by 6 bases and J by 5 bases, leaving 16 bases between them. This CDR3 spans 14 amino acids. This chain's CDR3 is CASSTYGAGETQYF. In DNA form, the CDR3 reads TGTGCCAGCAGCACCTACGGGGCGGGGGAGACCCAGTACTTC.

This sequence joins TRBV5-1 and TRBJ2-3, with TRBD2 as a possible D gene (6 bases). CDR3 length equals 14 residues. The V gene lost 4 bases and the J gene lost 4 bases, with 13 bases spanning the gap. Germline V CDR1 and CDR2: SGHRS, YFSETQ. This CDR3 reads CASSQQGGSDTQYF. The CDR3 bases are TGCGCCAGCAGCCAACAAGGAGGGTCAGATACGCAGTATTTT.

CDR3: CASSDAGAGELFF. In nucleotides, the CDR3 is TGTGCCAGCAGTGATGCGGGCGCCGGGGAGCTGTTTTTT. The V gene is TRBV25-1, the J gene TRBJ2-2, with D tentatively TRBD2 (5 bases). In germline, CDR1 is MGHDK, CDR2 SYGVNS. The CDR3 is 13 amino acids. The ends were cut back, 3 bases at V and 6 bases at J, with 8 bases in the middle.

This clonotype was picked up a small number of times. The chain carries TRBV5-5 and TRBJ2-7; D not resolved. Germline CDR1 is SGHKS and CDR2 is YYEKEE (reference sequence). The CDR3 has 16 residues. V gave up 5 bases and J gave up 0 bases, with 18 bases separating them. CDR3 in DNA: TGTGCCAGCAGTTTTGCCCGTGGGTTTAACTCCTACGAGCAGTACTTC. Translated: CASSFARGFNSYEQYF. The whole variable domain, filled in from reference TRBV5-5 and TRBJ2-7, reads DAGVTQSPTHLIKTRGQQVTLRCSPISGHKSVSWYQQVLGQGPQFIFQYYEKEERGRGNFPDRFSARQFPNYSSELNVNALLLGDSALYLCASSFARGFNSYEQYFGPGTRLTVT.

In its sample, this clonotype was seen a few times. The chain carries TRBV20-1 and TRBJ2-1, with 11 positions matching TRBD2. CDR3 size: 13 residues. After removal of 6 bases from V and 4 bases from J, the junction contained 2 bases not matched to a gene. Per germline, CDR1 DFQATT and CDR2 SNEGSKA (reference sequence). CDR3 sequence reads: CSATSGGYNEQFF. In DNA, the CDR3 is TGCAGTGCAACTAGCGGGGGATACAATGAGCAGTTCTTC.

Points on this clonotype: A read error may account for a junction end that differs from germline. The gene calls are TRBV23-1 and TRBJ2-7; D is undetermined. TRBV23-1 is an ORF for which the function is uncertain. There are 13 residues in the CDR3. CDR3 in amino acids: CASSHPPADDGSF. DNA of the CDR3: TGCGCCAGCAGTCACCCACCCGCAGACGACGGCTCCTTC.

This clonotype is a singleton in its sample. CDR3 sequence reads: CASSAIQGAKNIQYF. The CDR3 nucleotides read TGTGCCAGCAGTGCAATACAGGGGGCCAAAAACATTCAGTACTTC. The chain couples TRBV27 to TRBJ2-4; 7 positions agree with TRBD1. Trimming at V came to 5 bases and at J to 1 base, leaving 5 bases not matched to a gene. CDR3 length: 15 residues. The germline gives CDR1 MNHEY, CDR2 SMNVEV (reference sequence).

This clonotype was seen more than once but under ten times. The rearrangement joins TRBV7-2 to TRBJ2-7; D is unclear. Germline CDR1 reads SGHTA; CDR2 reads FQGNSA. This CDR3 is built from 14 residues. The V end was cut by 4 bases, the J end by 0 bases, with 10 bases between. The CDR3 DNA is TGTGCCAGCAGCTGGAACCCGGTCTCCTACGAGCAGTACTTC. This encodes CASSWNPVSYEQYF.

This clonotype was detected once. This rearrangement joins TRBV7-9 to TRBJ2-6; D remains unclear. CDR3 length: 15 amino acids. The germline V gene encodes CDR1 SEHNR and CDR2 FQNEAQ (reference sequence). The germline V and J ends were trimmed by 3 bases and 4 bases, with 10 bases remaining between them. CDR3: CASSLRLSGANVLTF. CDR3 coding DNA: TGTGCCAGCAGCTTGAGGTTATCGGGGGCCAACGTCCTGACTTTC. The complete variable domain, with remaining parts taken from reference TRBV7-9 and TRBJ2-6, reads DTGVSQNPRHKITKRGQNVTFRCDPISEHNRLYWYRQTLGQGPEFLTYFQNEAQLEKSRLLSDRFSAERPKGSFSTLEIQRTEQGDSAMYLCASSLRLSGANVLTFGAGSRLTVL.

The rearrangement joins TRBV6-1 to TRBJ1-2; TRBD1 aligns across 11 bases. Germline CDR1 is MNHNS and CDR2 is SASEGT. The CDR3 sequence is 14 residues long. J gave up 7 bases and V 6 bases, and 7 bases lay outside the gene matches. CDR3 protein: CASRRTGGRSGYTF. The DNA for the CDR3 is TGTGCCAGCAGGAGGACAGGGGGCCGCAGTGGCTACACCTTC.

The chain combines TRBV28 with TRBJ2-2; D is possibly TRBD1 or TRBD2 (5 bases each). The germline CDR1 and CDR2 sequences are MDHEN and SYDVKM. The CDR3 is made up of 14 amino acids. Trimming removed 5 bases from V and 5 bases from J, with 12 bases in between. CDR3 coding DNA: TGTGCCAGCAGTCAGGGAGAGTATACCGGGGAGCTGTTTTTT. Encoded protein: CASSQGEYTGELFF.

This clonotype was recorded a few times. The J gene is TRBJ2-1, the V gene TRBV10-3, with 9 positions matching TRBD2. Germline values: CDR1 ENHRY, CDR2 SYGVKD. The CDR3 length is 16 residues. V dropped 10 bases and J dropped 3; count of bases not matched to a gene: 13. CDR3 in amino acids: CANPTATSGDYNEQFF. The CDR3 DNA sequence: TGTGCCAACCCTACGGCGACTAGCGGCGACTACAATGAGCAGTTCTTC.

V usage is TRBV7-6 and J usage is TRBJ2-3; a possible D gene is TRBD2 (5 bases). V was cut by 7 bases and J by 5 bases, with 16 bases left in between. CDR1 and CDR2 from the germline V gene are SGHVS and FNYEAQ. The CDR3 spans 14 residues. CDR3 DNA: TGTGCCAGCACCCCCCCTCCCGAGGGAGATACGCAGTATTTT. Amino acids: CASTPPPEGDTQYF.

The J gene is TRBJ2-3, the V gene TRBV7-2; D ambiguous. V was trimmed by 5 bases and J by 7 bases, leaving 7 bases between them. Germline loops: CDR1 SGHTA, CDR2 FQGNSA. The CDR3 length is 11 residues. The CDR3 nucleotides read TGTGCCAGCAGCCCCCGAAATACGCAGTATTTT. Its protein product is CASSPRNTQYF.

The chain carries TRBV5-1 and TRBJ1-2; no clear D. The germline V gene has CDR1 SGHRS and CDR2 YFSETQ. The length of the CDR3 is 19 residues. Trimming stripped 1 base from V and 3 bases from J, with 25 bases between. CDR3 in DNA: TGCGCCAGCAGCTTGCTACCTACAGAGAGAAGAATAGAACACTATGGCTACACCTTC. Its translation: CASSLLPTERRIEHYGYTF.

The J gene is TRBJ1-2, the V gene TRBV2, with 7 bases matching TRBD1. Germline-derived CDR1 and CDR2 are SNHLY and FYNNEI. V lost 6 bases, J lost 4 bases, and 8 bases stayed unmatched. This CDR3 region has 14 residues. CDR3 in amino acids: CASSKPGQSYGYTF. The CDR3 nucleotides are TGTGCCAGCAGCAAGCCGGGACAGTCCTATGGCTACACCTTC.

The V gene is TRBV25-1, the J gene TRBJ2-3, with TRBD2 identical over 7 bases. Germline values: CDR1 MGHDK, CDR2 SYGVNS. CDR3 length equals 14 residues. Trimming took 9 bases from V and 7 from J; bases not matched to a gene: 13. CDR3 bases: TGTGCCAGTCTACTAGCGAGACCTCATCATACGCAGTATTTT. It translates to CASLLARPHHTQYF.

The chain employs TRBV12-3 or TRBV12-4 and TRBJ1-5; tentatively, D is TRBD1 (6 bases). The length of the CDR3 is 14 residues. The V end lost 7 bases, the J end lost 7 bases, and 17 bases lay between the germline ends. The CDR3 protein is CASNRGGVRQPQHF. In nucleotides, the CDR3 is TGTGCCAGCAATCGAGGGGGGGTACGGCAGCCCCAGCATTTT.

This chain links TRBV5-4 with TRBJ1-1; D is unresolved. V was trimmed by 0 bases and J by 8 bases, leaving 14 bases between them. The CDR3 runs 14 residues. The germline V gene has CDR1 SGHNT and CDR2 YYREEE (reference sequence). The CDR3 sequence is CASSLDLVATEAFF. In nucleotides, the CDR3 is TGTGCCAGCAGCTTGGATTTAGTAGCTACAGAAGCTTTCTTT.

The chain links TRBV27 to TRBJ2-6; maybe TRBD2 (5 bases). Germline V CDR1 and CDR2: MNHEY, SMNVEV (reference sequence). Trimming removed 5 bases from V and 1 base from J, with 12 bases in between. This CDR3 is built from 16 residues. DNA for the CDR3: TGTGCCAGCAGTCCCGAAACTAGTTCTGGGGCCAACGTCCTGACTTTC. This translates into CASSPETSSGANVLTF.